The 10 T cell receptor beta chains below come from one sample, sequenced in a study of blood T cells in healthy people across ages. Alongside a J-beta primer mix, a sample-barcoded 5' primer served in a second PCR lasting about 6 to 12 cycles. TCRdb reanalysed the 5' RACE reads using MiXCR and keeps one entry per CDR3 protein. The sample holds approximately 1.5 million distinct CDR3 sequences, around 36% seen once. Sequenced: blood. These receptors originate from a young woman in good health.

In DNA, the CDR3 is TGCGCCAGCAGCATCGATAGGATCACCGGGGAGCTGTTTTTT. Protein product: CASSIDRITGELFF. The V and J genes are TRBV10-1 and TRBJ2-2, with D hard to call. CDR1 is WNHNN and CDR2 is SYGVQD in the germline V gene (reference sequence). Trimming cost V 6 bases and J 4 bases, with 12 bases left between them. The CDR3 has 14 amino acids.

This clonotype was observed a handful of times. This chain connects TRBV20-1 to TRBJ2-5; D possibly corresponds to TRBD1 (7 bases). The CDR3 is 13 amino acids. V was clipped by 5 bases and J by 5 bases, with 15 bases between them. Germline CDR1 is DFQATT and CDR2 is SNEGSKA (reference sequence). CDR3 nucleotides: TGCAGTGCTGGGCAGGGGGGAGCCGAGACCCAGTACTTC. This gives the protein CSAGQGGAETQYF.

The gene calls are TRBV10-3 and TRBJ2-1, with a possible D match to TRBD1 (6 bases). The J call may be wrong; the DNA end is better matched by TRBJ1-1. The CDR3 spans 12 residues. Per germline, CDR1 ENHRY and CDR2 SYGVKD. Written as DNA, the CDR3 is TGTGCCATCAAGGCCCCAGCAGGGGAGGCTTTCTTT. Encoded protein: CAIKAPAGEAFF.

This clonotype was picked up a small number of times. The V call is TRBV20-1, the J call TRBJ2-3; D gene ambiguous. CDR1 and CDR2 from the germline V gene are DFQATT and SNEGSKA (reference sequence). The CDR3 runs 14 residues. Trimming removed 5 bases from V and 0 bases from J, with 12 bases in between. CDR3 sequence reads: CSARDTSSTDTQYF. CDR3 coding DNA: TGCAGTGCTCGCGACACCTCTAGCACAGATACGCAGTATTTT.

A single count supports this clonotype. The CDR3 spells CASRFELFNEQFF. Written as DNA, the CDR3 is TGTGCCAGCAGGTTTGAACTTTTCAATGAGCAGTTCTTC. The rearrangement links TRBV12-3 or TRBV12-4 to TRBJ2-1, with D hard to call. The length of the CDR3 is 13 residues. V was clipped by 6 bases and J by 6 bases, with 12 bases between them.

The rearrangement joins TRBV20-1 to TRBJ2-1, with 7 bases matching TRBD1. With 4 bases clipped from V and 4 bases from J, the junction kept 4 bases outside the gene matches. CDR3 length: 13 amino acids. Germline lookup yields CDR1 DFQATT and CDR2 SNEGSKA (reference sequence). The CDR3 loop reads CSATGTAYNEQFF. CDR3 in DNA: TGCAGTGCTACCGGGACAGCTTACAATGAGCAGTTCTTC.

The rearrangement links TRBV7-2 to TRBJ2-1; tentatively, D is TRBD1 or TRBD2 (5 bases each). Deletions cut 3 bases from V and 9 bases from J, with 15 bases between. CDR1 and CDR2 (germline): SGHTA, FQGNSA. This CDR3 is 14 amino acids long. CDR3 in DNA: TGTGCCAGCAGCTTCGGGGCCCCTACAGGTGAGCAGTTCTTC. It codes for CASSFGAPTGEQFF.

In this sample, this clonotype turned up many times. The CDR3 is CAISESGQPWDTQYF. The CDR3 bases are TGTGCCATCAGTGAGTCGGGACAGCCATGGGATACGCAGTATTTT. This chain uses TRBV10-3 with TRBJ2-3, with TRBD1 matching over 7 bases. The germline V gene encodes CDR1 ENHRY and CDR2 SYGVKD. V was clipped by 0 bases and J by 6 bases; unmatched bases: 6. The CDR3 length is 15 residues.

The rearrangement links TRBV18 to TRBJ1-4; the D gene is possibly TRBD1 (6 bases). This CDR3 has 16 residues. Trimming took 3 bases from V and 10 from J, leaving 21 bases between them. In germline, CDR1 is KGHSH, CDR2 LQKENI. CDR3 amino acids: CASSPYSPGTSSKLFF. The CDR3 DNA follows: TGTGCCAGCTCACCCTACAGTCCCGGGACATCGTCAAAACTGTTTTTT.

J is TRBJ2-1 and V is TRBV24-1, with 9 bases matching TRBD1. Trimming cost V 3 bases and J 3 bases; bases outside gene matches: 5. CDR3 length: 16 amino acids. CDR1 is KGHDR, CDR2 SFDVKD, per germline. The CDR3 bases are TGTGCCACCAGTGATAGCAGGACAGGGGTCTACAATGAGCAGTTCTTC. Amino acid sequence: CATSDSRTGVYNEQFF.